This is a list of T cell receptor beta chains from one sample in a study of spatial heterogeneity in lung cancer. In TCRdb, the 5' RACE reads were re-called with MiXCR into one record per CDR3 protein. The sample includes around 9,800 distinct CDR3 sequences, approximately 25% of them seen just once. The material sequenced was PBMCs, taken at surgery. Every receptor here comes from a female donor with early-stage non-small cell lung cancer. Both conserved end residues are part of each CDR3. The order of the fields is V gene, clone size, D gene, J gene, CDR3 DNA, CDR3 protein. The D gene is left open where the match is weak. Not every row has a clone size; where given, it reads once, few, many or a size class.

TRBV30	few	.	TRBJ2-5	TGTGCCTGGAGTGGAGGGGAGACCCAGTACTTC	CAWSGGETQYF
TRBV12-5	.	.	TRBJ1-4	TGTGCTAGTGGCGGGGAGCCAACTAATGAAAAACTGTTTTTT	CASGGEPTNEKLFF
TRBV7-6	.	.	TRBJ2-5	TGTGCCAGCAGCTTAACAGCTCTTAATACACAGACCCAGTACTTC	CASSLTALNTQTQYF
TRBV7-2	.	.	TRBJ2-3	TGTGCCAGCAGCCCAGGGGCGGACAGCGGCACAGATACGCAGTATTTT	CASSPGADSGTDTQYF
TRBV20-1	.	.	TRBJ1-1	TGCAGTGCTAGCGGGGGATCCATGAACACTGAAGCTTTCTTT	CSASGGSMNTEAFF
TRBV5-1	medium-sized	.	TRBJ2-7	TGCGCCAGCAAGTACAGGACTACCGGATACGAGCAGTACTTC	CASKYRTTGYEQYF
TRBV4-1	.	TRBD1	TRBJ1-2	TGCGCCAGCAGCCAAGGGTCCGCCAGGGGGCACGGCTACACCTTC	CASSQGSARGHGYTF
TRBV11-2	.	.	TRBJ2-3	TGTGCCAGCAGCTCTACCACAGATACGCAGTATTTT	CASSSTTDTQYF
TRBV7-6	.	TRBD1	TRBJ1-6	TGTGCCAGCAGCCCAGATCAGGGGGGCCCAATTCAGGACCTCCACTTT	CASSPDQGGPIQDLHF
TRBV30	many	TRBD2	TRBJ2-3	TGTGCCTGGACAGCGGGAGCGGATACGCAGTATTTT	CAWTAGADTQYF
TRBV4-1	.	.	TRBJ2-3	TGCGCCAGCAGCCCCGTGGGGCGCAAAGATACGCAGTATTTT	CASSPVGRKDTQYF
TRBV12-3/TRBV12-4	many	TRBD1	TRBJ1-1	TGTGCCAGCAGTCCAGGACAGGGTGCGACTGAAGCTTTCTTT	CASSPGQGATEAFF
TRBV20-1	many	TRBD1	TRBJ1-1	TGCAGTGCTAGTTTAGGGGGCCCGAACACTGAAGCTTTCTTT	CSASLGGPNTEAFF
TRBV20-1	few	.	TRBJ1-4	TGCAGTGCTAGACGGGGGACTAATGAAAAACTGTTTTTT	CSARRGTNEKLFF
TRBV7-9	.	.	TRBJ1-2	TGTGCCAGCAGCTTGGGACAAGGCTATGGCTACACCTTC	CASSLGQGYGYTF
TRBV4-2	few	TRBD1	TRBJ2-6	TGTGCCAGCAGCCACCGCGACAGGGGAGGGGCCAACGTCCTGACTTTC	CASSHRDRGGANVLTF
TRBV28	.	.	TRBJ1-3	TGTGCCAGCAGTTTGGCCAGCTCTGGAAACACCATATATTTT	CASSLASSGNTIYF
TRBV28	many	.	TRBJ1-2	TGTGCCATCCAACGGACCTATGGCTACACCTTC	CAIQRTYGYTF
TRBV5-1	.	.	TRBJ2-2	TGCGCCAGTGGGCCGGGGGGCAGAAAGGACACCGGGGAGCTGTTTTTT	CASGPGGRKDTGELFF
TRBV11-2	.	.	TRBJ2-7	TGTGCCAGCAGCCCCGGGTCGCTGGGAGAGCAGTACTTC	CASSPGSLGEQYF
TRBV5-1	.	.	TRBJ2-5	TGCGCCAGCAGCTTGGCTGCATTTCAAAAGTGGTCAGAGACCCAGTACTTC	CASSLAAFQKWSETQYF
TRBV6-5	.	.	TRBJ2-1	TGTGCCAGCAGTTCCTACTCAGGCTACAATGAGCAGTTCTTC	CASSSYSGYNEQFF
TRBV13	many	.	TRBJ2-7	TGTGCCAGCAGCCGCTGGGGGGCAAAGGCCTACGAGCAGTACTTC	CASSRWGAKAYEQYF